Sequencing of this T cell receptor beta chain was carried out in a study of shared clonotypes between healthy human individuals. Overall study context: There were three CD4 naive, three CD4 memory, two CD8 naive and one CD8 memory plates per donor.

CDR1 and CDR2 (germline): SGHNT, YENEEA. The CDR3 contains 14 residues. With 5 bases removed from V and 2 bases from J, the gap between germline ends came to 11 bases. Several immunoSEQ plates held equal portions of the genomic DNA taken from each subset. Sequencing used immunoSEQ multiplex PCR; TCRdb keeps in-frame clones, though not all of them. Among roughly 2.6 million clones, roughly nine tenths were seen once, and the ten largest hold about 0.13%. A single count supports this clone. V gene TRBV11-3 combines with J gene TRBJ2-3; TRBD1 might be the D (6 bases). The receptor comes from a young man in good health. Sequencing used naive CD4+ T cells sorted from blood. The subset here: CD45RA+ positively selected. CDR3 in DNA: TGTGCCAGCAGCAAGGGACAACACACAGATACGCAGTATTTT. Residues: CASSKGQHTDTQYF.